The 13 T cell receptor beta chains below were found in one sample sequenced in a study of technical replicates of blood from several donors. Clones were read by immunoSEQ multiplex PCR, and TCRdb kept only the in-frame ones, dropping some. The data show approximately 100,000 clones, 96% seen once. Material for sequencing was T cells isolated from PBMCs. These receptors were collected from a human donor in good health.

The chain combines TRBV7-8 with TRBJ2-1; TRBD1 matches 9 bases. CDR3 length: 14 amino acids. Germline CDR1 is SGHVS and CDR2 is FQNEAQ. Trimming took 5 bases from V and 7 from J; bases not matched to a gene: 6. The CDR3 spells CASSPPGTGNEQFF. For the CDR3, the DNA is TGTGCCAGCAGCCCCCCCGGGACAGGGAATGAGCAGTTCTTC. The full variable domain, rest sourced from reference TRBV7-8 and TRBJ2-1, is GAGVSQSPRYKVAKRGQDVALRCDPISGHVSLFWYQQALGQGPEFLTYFQNEAQLDKSGLPSDRFFAERPEGSVSTLKIQRTQQEDSAVYLCASSPPGTGNEQFFGPGTRLTVL.

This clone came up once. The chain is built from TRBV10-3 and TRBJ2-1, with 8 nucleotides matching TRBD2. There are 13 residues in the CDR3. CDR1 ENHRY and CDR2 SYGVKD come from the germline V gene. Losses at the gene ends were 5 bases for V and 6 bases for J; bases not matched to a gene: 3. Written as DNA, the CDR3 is TGTGCCATCAGTTGGGCGGGGGGCAATGAGCAGTTCTTC. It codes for CAISWAGGNEQFF.

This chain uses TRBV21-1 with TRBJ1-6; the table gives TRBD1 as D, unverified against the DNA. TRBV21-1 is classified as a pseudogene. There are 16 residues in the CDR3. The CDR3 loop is CASSKAQYSYNSPLHF. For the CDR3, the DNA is TGTGCCAGCAGCAAAGCGCAGTACTCCTATAATTCACCCCTCCACTTT.

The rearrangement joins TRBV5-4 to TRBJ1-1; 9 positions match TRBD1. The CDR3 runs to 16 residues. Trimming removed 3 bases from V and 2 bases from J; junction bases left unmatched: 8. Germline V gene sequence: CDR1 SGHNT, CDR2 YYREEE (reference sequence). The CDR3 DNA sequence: TGTGCCAGCAGCTCCGGGACAGGGCGGTCAAACACTGAAGCTTTCTTT. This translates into CASSSGTGRSNTEAFF.

The CDR3 sequence is CATSRGQGTEAFF. CDR3 in DNA: TGTGCCACCAGCAGAGGACAGGGTACTGAAGCTTTCTTT. The chain combines TRBV15 with TRBJ1-1; 7 bases fit TRBD1. The germline V gene encodes CDR1 LNHNV and CDR2 YYDKDF (reference sequence). CDR3 size: 13 residues. V lost 1 base and J lost 5; bases outside the gene matches: 1.

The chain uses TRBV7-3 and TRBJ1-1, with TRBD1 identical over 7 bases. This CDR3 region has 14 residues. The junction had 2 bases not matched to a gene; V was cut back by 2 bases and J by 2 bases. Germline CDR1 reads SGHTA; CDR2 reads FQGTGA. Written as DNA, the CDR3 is TGTGCCAGCAGCTTAGCAGGGGGAAACACTGAAGCTTTCTTT. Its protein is CASSLAGGNTEAFF.

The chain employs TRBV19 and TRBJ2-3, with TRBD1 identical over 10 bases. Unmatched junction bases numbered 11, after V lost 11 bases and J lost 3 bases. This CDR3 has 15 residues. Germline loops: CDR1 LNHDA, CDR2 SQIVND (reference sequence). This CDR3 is CACTLSGQGTDTQYF. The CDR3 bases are TGTGCCTGTACCCTATCGGGACAGGGGACAGATACGCAGTATTTT.

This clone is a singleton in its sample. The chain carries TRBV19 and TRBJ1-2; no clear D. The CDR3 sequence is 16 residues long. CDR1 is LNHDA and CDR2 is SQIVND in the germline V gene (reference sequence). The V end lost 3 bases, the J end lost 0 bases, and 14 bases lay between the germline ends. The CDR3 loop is CASSIWTLSANYGYTF. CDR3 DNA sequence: TGTGCCAGTAGTATTTGGACTTTAAGTGCTAACTATGGCTACACCTTC. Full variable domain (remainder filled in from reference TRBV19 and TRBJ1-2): DGGITQSPKYLFRKEGQNVTLSCEQNLNHDAMYWYRQDPGQGLRLIYYSQIVNDFQKGDIAEGYSVSREKKESFPLTVTSAQKNPTAFYLCASSIWTLSANYGYTFGSGTRLTVV.

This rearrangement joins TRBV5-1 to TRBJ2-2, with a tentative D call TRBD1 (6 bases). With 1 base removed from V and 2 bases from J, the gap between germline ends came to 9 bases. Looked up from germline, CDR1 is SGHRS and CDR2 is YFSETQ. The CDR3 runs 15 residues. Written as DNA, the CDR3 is TGCGCCAGCAGCTTGAGGACAGCTAACACCGGGGAGCTGTTTTTT. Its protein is CASSLRTANTGELFF.

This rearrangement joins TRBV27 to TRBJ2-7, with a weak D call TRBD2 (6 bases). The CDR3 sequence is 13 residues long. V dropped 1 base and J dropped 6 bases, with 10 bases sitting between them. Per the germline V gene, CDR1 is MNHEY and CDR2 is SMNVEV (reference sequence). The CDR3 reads CASSLFRGTEQYF. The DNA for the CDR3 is TGTGCCAGCAGTTTATTCCGGGGGACCGAGCAGTACTTC.

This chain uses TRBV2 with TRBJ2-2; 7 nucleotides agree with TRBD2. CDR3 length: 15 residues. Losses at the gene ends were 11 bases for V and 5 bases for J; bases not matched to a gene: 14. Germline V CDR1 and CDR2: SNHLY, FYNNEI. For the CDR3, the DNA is TGTGCCCGGAGGGACCGGGGGGTTACTACCGGGGAGCTGTTTTTT. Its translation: CARRDRGVTTGELFF.

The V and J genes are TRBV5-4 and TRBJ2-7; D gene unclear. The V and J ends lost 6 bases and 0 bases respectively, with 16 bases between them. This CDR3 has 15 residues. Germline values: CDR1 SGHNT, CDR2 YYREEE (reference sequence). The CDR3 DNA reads TGTGCCAGCATACCGGCCCCGACACCCTCCTACGAGCAGTACTTC. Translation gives CASIPAPTPSYEQYF.

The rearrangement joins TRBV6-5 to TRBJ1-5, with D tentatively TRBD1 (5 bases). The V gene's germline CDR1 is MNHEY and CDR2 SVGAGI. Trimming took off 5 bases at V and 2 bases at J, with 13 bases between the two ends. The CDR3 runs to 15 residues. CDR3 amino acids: CASSRTGVGNQPQHF. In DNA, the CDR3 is TGTGCCAGCAGTCGCACGGGGGTGGGCAATCAGCCCCAGCATTTT.